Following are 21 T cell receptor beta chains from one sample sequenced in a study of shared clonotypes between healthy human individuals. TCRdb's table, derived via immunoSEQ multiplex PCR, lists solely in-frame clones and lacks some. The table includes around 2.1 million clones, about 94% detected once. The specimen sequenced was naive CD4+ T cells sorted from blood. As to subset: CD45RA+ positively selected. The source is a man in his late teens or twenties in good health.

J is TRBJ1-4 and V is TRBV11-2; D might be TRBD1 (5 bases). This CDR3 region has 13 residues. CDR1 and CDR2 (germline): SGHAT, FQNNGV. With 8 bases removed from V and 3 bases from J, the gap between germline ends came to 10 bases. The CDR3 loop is CASAGYANEKLFF. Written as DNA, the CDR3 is TGTGCCAGCGCAGGGTATGCTAATGAAAAACTGTTTTTT.

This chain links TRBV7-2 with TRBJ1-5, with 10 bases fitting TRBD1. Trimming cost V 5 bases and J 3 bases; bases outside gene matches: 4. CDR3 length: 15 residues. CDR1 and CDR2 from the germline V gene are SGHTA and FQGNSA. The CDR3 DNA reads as TGTGCCAGCAGCGCCGGGACAGGGGTCAATCAGCCCCAGCATTTT. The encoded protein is CASSAGTGVNQPQHF. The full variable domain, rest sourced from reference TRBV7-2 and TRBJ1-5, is GAGVSQSPSNKVTEKGKDVELRCDPISGHTALYWYRQSLGQGLEFLIYFQGNSAPDKSGLPSDRFSAERTGGSVSTLTIQRTQQEDSAVYLCASSAGTGVNQPQHFGDGTRLSIL.

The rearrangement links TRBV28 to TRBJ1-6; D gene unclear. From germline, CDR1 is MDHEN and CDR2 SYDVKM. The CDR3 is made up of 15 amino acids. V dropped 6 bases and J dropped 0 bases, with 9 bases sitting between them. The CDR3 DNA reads TGTGCCAGCAGCCCGGATATCTCCTATAATTCACCCCTCCACTTT. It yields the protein CASSPDISYNSPLHF. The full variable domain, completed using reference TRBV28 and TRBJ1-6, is DVKVTQSSRYLVKRTGEKVFLECVQDMDHENMFWYRQDPGLGLRLIYFSYDVKMKEKGDIPEGYSVSREKKERFSLILESASTNQTSMYLCASSPDISYNSPLHFGNGTRLTVT.

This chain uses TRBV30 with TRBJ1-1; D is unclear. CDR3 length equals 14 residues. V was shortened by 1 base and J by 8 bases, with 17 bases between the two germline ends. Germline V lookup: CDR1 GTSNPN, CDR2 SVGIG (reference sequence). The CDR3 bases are TGTGCCTGGAGTGAAAACTTCCCCTCGACGGAAGCTTTCTTT. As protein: CAWSENFPSTEAFF.

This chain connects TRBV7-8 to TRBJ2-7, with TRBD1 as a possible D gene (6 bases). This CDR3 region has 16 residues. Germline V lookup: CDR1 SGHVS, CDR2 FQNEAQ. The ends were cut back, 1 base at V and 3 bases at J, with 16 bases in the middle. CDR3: CASSLGQGTYLYEQYF. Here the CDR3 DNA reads TGTGCCAGCAGCTTAGGGCAGGGGACGTACCTCTACGAGCAGTACTTC.

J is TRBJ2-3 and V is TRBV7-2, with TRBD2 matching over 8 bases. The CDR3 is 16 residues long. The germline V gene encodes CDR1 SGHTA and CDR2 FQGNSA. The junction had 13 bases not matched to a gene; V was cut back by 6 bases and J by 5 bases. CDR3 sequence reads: CASSPGGSGSIDTQYF. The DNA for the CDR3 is TGTGCCAGCAGTCCCGGGGGGAGCGGGAGTATAGATACGCAGTATTTT.

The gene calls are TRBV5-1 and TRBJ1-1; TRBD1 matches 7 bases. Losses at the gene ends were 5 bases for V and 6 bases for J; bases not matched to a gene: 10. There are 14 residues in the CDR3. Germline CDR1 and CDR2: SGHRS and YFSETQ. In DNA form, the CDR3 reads TGCGCCAGCAGGAGGGCAGAACAGGGGCCTGAAGCTTTCTTT. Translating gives CASRRAEQGPEAFF.

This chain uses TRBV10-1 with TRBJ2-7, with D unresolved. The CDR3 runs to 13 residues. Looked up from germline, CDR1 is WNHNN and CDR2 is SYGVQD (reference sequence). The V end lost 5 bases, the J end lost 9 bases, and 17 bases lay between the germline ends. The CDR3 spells CASSPGPSTGQYF. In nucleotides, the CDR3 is TGCGCCAGCAGTCCGGGCCCTTCTACGGGGCAGTACTTC.

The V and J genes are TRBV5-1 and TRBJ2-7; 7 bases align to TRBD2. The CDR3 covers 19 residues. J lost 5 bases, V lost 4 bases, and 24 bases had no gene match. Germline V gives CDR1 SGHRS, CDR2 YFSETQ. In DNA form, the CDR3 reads TGCGCCAGCAGCCATCCGGGAGCCCACGGAAGCGGGGTGTCTAACGAGCAGTACTTC. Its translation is CASSHPGAHGSGVSNEQYF.

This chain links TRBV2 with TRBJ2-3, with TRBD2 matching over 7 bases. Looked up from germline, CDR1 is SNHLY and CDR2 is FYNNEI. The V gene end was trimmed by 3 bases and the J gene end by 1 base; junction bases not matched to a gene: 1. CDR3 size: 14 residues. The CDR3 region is CASSDGLGTDTQYF. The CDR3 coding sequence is TGTGCCAGCAGTGATGGACTAGGCACAGATACGCAGTATTTT.

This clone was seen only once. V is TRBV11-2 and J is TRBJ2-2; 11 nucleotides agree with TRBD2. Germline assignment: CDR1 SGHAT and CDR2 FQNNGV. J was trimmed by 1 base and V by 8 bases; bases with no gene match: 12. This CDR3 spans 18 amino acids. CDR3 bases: TGTGCCAGCGGACCACTAGCGGGAGATATCGGGAACACCGGGGAGCTGTTTTTT. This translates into CASGPLAGDIGNTGELFF. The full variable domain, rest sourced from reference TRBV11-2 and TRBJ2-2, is EAGVAQSPRYKIIEKRQSVAFWCNPISGHATLYWYQQILGQGPKLLIQFQNNGVVDDSQLPKDRFSAERLKGVDSTLKIQPAKLEDSAVYLCASGPLAGDIGNTGELFFGEGSRLTVL.

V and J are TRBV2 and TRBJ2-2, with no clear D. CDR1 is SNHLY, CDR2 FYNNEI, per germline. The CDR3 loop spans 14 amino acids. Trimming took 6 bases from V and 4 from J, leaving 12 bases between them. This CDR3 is CASRPDGFTGELFF. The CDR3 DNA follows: TGTGCCAGCAGACCGGACGGATTCACCGGGGAGCTGTTTTTT. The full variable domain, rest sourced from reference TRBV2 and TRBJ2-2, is EPEVTQTPSHQVTQMGQEVILRCVPISNHLYFYWYRQILGQKVEFLVSFYNNEISEKSEIFDDQFSVERPDGSNFTLKIRSTKLEDSAMYFCASRPDGFTGELFFGEGSRLTVL.

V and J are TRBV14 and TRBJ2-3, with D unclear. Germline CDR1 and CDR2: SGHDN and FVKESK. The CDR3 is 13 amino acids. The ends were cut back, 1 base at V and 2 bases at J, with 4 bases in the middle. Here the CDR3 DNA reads TGTGCCAGCAGCCAAGCCTTCACAGATACGCAGTATTTT. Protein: CASSQAFTDTQYF.

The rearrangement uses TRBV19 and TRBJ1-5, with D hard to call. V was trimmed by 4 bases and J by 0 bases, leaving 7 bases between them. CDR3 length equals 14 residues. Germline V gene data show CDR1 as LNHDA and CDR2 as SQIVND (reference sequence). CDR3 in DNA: TGTGCCAGTAGTACCGTCGATAGCAATCAGCCCCAGCATTTT. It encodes CASSTVDSNQPQHF.

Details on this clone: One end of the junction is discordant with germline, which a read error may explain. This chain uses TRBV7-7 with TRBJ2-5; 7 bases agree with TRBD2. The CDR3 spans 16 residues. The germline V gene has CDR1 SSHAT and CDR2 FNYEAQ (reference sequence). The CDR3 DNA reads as TGTGCTAGCAGCCTCTCCGGGGGGAGACAGCAAGAGACCCAGTACTTC. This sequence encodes CASSLSGGRQQETQYF.

CDR3 nucleotides: TGCGCCAGCAGCTTGGACTCGACTAGCGGGTCCGGGGAGCTGTTTTTT. Protein sequence: CASSLDSTSGSGELFF. The V and J genes are TRBV5-1 and TRBJ2-2, with 10 bases matching TRBD2. The junction had 5 bases not matched to a gene; V was cut back by 0 bases and J by 6 bases. The germline gives CDR1 SGHRS, CDR2 YFSETQ. The CDR3 totals 16 residues.

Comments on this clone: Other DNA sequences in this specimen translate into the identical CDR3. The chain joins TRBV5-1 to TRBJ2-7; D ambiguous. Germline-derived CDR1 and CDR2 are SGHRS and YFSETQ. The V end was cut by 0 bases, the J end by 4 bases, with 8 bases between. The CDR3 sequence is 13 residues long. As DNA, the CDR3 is TGCGCCAGCAGCTTGGGACTTCCGTACGAGCAGTACTTC. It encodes CASSLGLPYEQYF.

CDR3 amino acids: CASSWTSGGRTQETQYF. The CDR3 DNA reads TGCGCCAGCAGCTGGACTAGCGGGGGGCGGACTCAAGAGACCCAGTACTTC. This sequence joins TRBV5-1 and TRBJ2-5, with TRBD2 matching 14 bases. V lost 3 bases and J lost 2; bases outside the gene matches: 6. Per the germline V gene, CDR1 is SGHRS and CDR2 is YFSETQ. The CDR3 is 17 residues long.

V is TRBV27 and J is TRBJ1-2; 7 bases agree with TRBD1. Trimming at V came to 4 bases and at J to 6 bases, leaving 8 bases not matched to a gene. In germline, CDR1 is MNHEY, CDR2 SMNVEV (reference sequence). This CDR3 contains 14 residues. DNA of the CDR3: TGTGCCAGCAGTTCCCTACAGGGGCCCCATGGCTACACCTTC. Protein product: CASSSLQGPHGYTF.

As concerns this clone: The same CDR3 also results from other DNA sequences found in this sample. For the CDR3, the DNA is TGTGCCAGCTCACCAGGGCTTCAAGAGACCCAGTACTTC. It translates to CASSPGLQETQYF. This chain uses TRBV18 with TRBJ2-5; no reliable D call. The ends were cut back, 2 bases at V and 2 bases at J, with 6 bases in the middle. This CDR3 region has 13 residues. The germline V gene encodes CDR1 KGHSH and CDR2 LQKENI.

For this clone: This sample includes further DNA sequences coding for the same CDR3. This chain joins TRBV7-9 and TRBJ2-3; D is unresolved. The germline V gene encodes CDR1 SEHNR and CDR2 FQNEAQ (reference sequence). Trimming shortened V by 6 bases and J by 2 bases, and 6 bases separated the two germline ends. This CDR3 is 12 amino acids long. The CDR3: CASSPNTDTQYF. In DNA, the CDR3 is TGTGCCAGCAGTCCAAACACAGATACGCAGTATTTT.